This T cell receptor (beta chain) was recorded in a study of shared clonotypes between healthy human individuals. A few counts support this clone. The CDR3 spans 15 residues. V shed 2 bases and J 7 bases; nucleotides not matched to a gene: 7. In germline, CDR1 is MNHEY, CDR2 SVGAGI. The donors were adults (healthy and HIV-negative) with no recent acute infections or vaccinations. All of the donors resided in Nashville, Tennessee, and each was a Caucasian adult. The study separated CD4+ cells into CD45RA+ naive and CD45RA-negative memory subsets. Over several immunoSEQ plates, each subset's genomic DNA was distributed in even portions. The protocol was immunoSEQ multiplex PCR, while the TCRdb copy is restricted to in-frame clones and leaves out a portion. Of about a million clones listed, approximately 77% are singletons.

This TCR derives from a man aged 18 to 30 in good health. Some clones in this sample may be carry-over from other donors' samples. V usage is TRBV6-5 and J usage is TRBJ1-5, with 8 bases fitting TRBD1. The sequencing sample was made of memory CD4+ T cells from PBMCs. Subset: CD45RA-negative fraction. The CDR3: CASSYTGQGNQPQHF. The DNA for the CDR3 is TGTGCCAGCAGTTACACTGGACAGGGAAACCAGCCCCAGCATTTT.